Shown below are 13 T cell receptor beta chains from a single sample sequenced in a study of T cell responses to AZD1222 COVID-19 vaccine. Data came from immunoSEQ multiplex PCR; TCRdb stores just in-frame clones and leaves some out. Of tens of thousands of clones in the sample, approximately 86% were seen once. This specimen was peripheral blood, taken on day 0 of MenACWY control vaccination. The receptors originated from an adult in good health.

This clone was counted only a few times. The chain uses TRBV5-1 and TRBJ2-1; 8 bases map to TRBD2. The CDR3 contains 15 residues. V lost 4 bases and J lost 9; bases outside the gene matches: 12. Germline lookup yields CDR1 SGHRS and CDR2 YFSETQ. Here the CDR3 DNA reads TGCGCCAGCAGCCCGACTAGCGAGGGACACGGTGAGCAGTTCTTC. It codes for CASSPTSEGHGEQFF.

This clone has more than one count but fewer than ten. The chain recombines TRBV18 with TRBJ2-1; D is unclear. V lost 3 bases, J lost 0 bases, and 6 bases lay in between. The germline V gene has CDR1 KGHSH and CDR2 LQKENI. This CDR3 is built from 14 residues. In DNA, the CDR3 is TGTGCCAGCTCACCCAGAAGCTCCTACAATGAGCAGTTCTTC. Translating it yields CASSPRSSYNEQFF.

The J gene is TRBJ1-1, the V gene TRBV5-6; TRBD1 might be the D (5 bases). The CDR3 contains 14 residues. V was pared by 5 bases and J by 0 bases, with 11 bases between. The germline CDR1 and CDR2 sequences are SGHDT and YYEEEE. DNA for the CDR3: TGTGCCAGCAGGAAGGGGCGAATGAACACTGAAGCTTTCTTT. Encoded protein: CASRKGRMNTEAFF.

The gene calls are TRBV9 and TRBJ2-2; D not resolved. The length of the CDR3 is 14 residues. The V gene's germline CDR1 is SGDLS and CDR2 YYNGEE. Trimming removed 4 bases from V and 0 bases from J, with 7 bases in between. The CDR3 loop reads CASSPYANTGELFF. The DNA of the CDR3 is TGTGCCAGCAGCCCCTACGCGAACACCGGGGAGCTGTTTTTT.

This clone is termed medium-sized. V is TRBV6-5 and J is TRBJ2-2; D may be TRBD1 (5 bases). The CDR3 has 15 amino acids. The germline CDR1 and CDR2 sequences are MNHEY and SVGAGI. Trimming cost V 5 bases and J 6 bases, with 16 bases left between them. The CDR3, as DNA: TGTGCCAGCAGTCCCCAAATGGGGCCCTCCGGGGAGCTGTTTTTT. Protein product: CASSPQMGPSGELFF.

V gene TRBV14 combines with J gene TRBJ1-3, with unresolved D. Between the trimmed V and J ends, which lost 6 bases and 0 bases, there was a span of 18 bases. Per germline, CDR1 SGHDN and CDR2 FVKESK. The CDR3 totals 17 residues. CDR3 in amino acids: CASSPKVHPSSGNTIYF. The CDR3 bases are TGTGCCAGCAGTCCGAAGGTGCACCCAAGCTCTGGAAACACCATATATTTT.

The chain uses TRBV14 and TRBJ2-1; 8 nucleotides align to TRBD2. V lost 4 bases to trimming and J lost 6 bases; unmatched junction nucleotides: 8. CDR1 is SGHDN and CDR2 is FVKESK in the germline V gene. This CDR3 contains 15 residues. CDR3 sequence (DNA): TGTGCCAGCAGCCCCTTGAGCGGGGGTGGCAATGAGCAGTTCTTC. Protein: CASSPLSGGGNEQFF.

The chain uses TRBV4-3 and TRBJ1-1; D uncertain. There are 15 residues in the CDR3. V was trimmed by 1 base and J by 0 bases, leaving 9 bases between them. Germline loops: CDR1 LGHNA, CDR2 YSLEER. CDR3 nucleotide sequence: TGCGCCAGCAGCCAAGGCCCAGCCATGAACACTGAAGCTTTCTTT. Amino acid sequence: CASSQGPAMNTEAFF.

The gene calls are TRBV19 and TRBJ2-6; D not certain. Germline lookup yields CDR1 LNHDA and CDR2 SQIVND (reference sequence). The V gene lost 2 bases and the J gene lost 0 bases, with 11 bases spanning the gap. This CDR3 has 17 amino acids. CDR3 coding DNA: TGTGCCAGTAGTATAAGTTGGGTAAGCTCTGGGGCCAACGTCCTGACTTTC. Translation gives CASSISWVSSGANVLTF.

The chain links TRBV7-9 to TRBJ2-7; D possibly corresponds to TRBD1 (6 bases). V lost 4 bases, J lost 5 bases, and 9 bases lay in between. Germline V gives CDR1 SEHNR, CDR2 FQNEAQ (reference sequence). This CDR3 is built from 12 residues. The CDR3 sequence: CASSSQGHEQYF. The CDR3 DNA reads as TGTGCCAGCAGCTCACAGGGTCACGAGCAGTACTTC.

J is TRBJ2-6 and V is TRBV3-1 (or the pseudogene TRBV3-2); D not resolved. V lost 2 bases to trimming and J lost 7 bases, with 12 bases between them. The CDR3 sequence is 15 residues long. Germline V gene sequence: CDR1 LGHDT, CDR2 YNNKEL (reference sequence). DNA for the CDR3: TGTGCCAGCAGCCAACGGACGGTGATTGCCAACGTCCTGACTTTC. Translated, it gives CASSQRTVIANVLTF.

This sequence joins TRBV5-4 and TRBJ1-4, with D possibly being TRBD1 (6 bases). V was cut by 4 bases and J by 8 bases, with 15 bases left in between. The germline CDR1 and CDR2 sequences are SGHNT and YYREEE (reference sequence). The CDR3 is 14 residues long. CDR3 nucleotide sequence: TGTGCCAGCAGCGTGAATCAGGGGTTCGAAAAACTGTTTTTT. Its protein product is CASSVNQGFEKLFF.

The chain is built from TRBV6-2 or TRBV6-3 and TRBJ1-1, with D uncertain. The CDR3 consists of 13 residues. V gave up 4 bases and J gave up 2 bases, with 8 bases separating them. Germline assignment: CDR1 MNHEY and CDR2 SVGEGT. The CDR3 DNA is TGTGCCAGCAGTTCTGACGGCAACACTGAAGCTTTCTTT. Translated, it gives CASSSDGNTEAFF.